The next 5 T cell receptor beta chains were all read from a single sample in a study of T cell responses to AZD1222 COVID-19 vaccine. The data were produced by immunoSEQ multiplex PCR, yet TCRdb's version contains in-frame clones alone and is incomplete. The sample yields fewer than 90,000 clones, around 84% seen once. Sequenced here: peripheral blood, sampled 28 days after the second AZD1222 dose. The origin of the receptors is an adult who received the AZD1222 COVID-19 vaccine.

The CDR3 loop is CASSQEWQGAIYNEQFF. As DNA, the CDR3 is TGTGCCAGCAGCCAAGAGTGGCAGGGGGCGATTTACAATGAGCAGTTCTTC. The V call is TRBV4-2, the J call TRBJ2-1; 8 bases match TRBD1. Germline V gene sequence: CDR1 LGHNA, CDR2 YNFKEQ. V lost 0 bases and J lost 4; bases outside the gene matches: 8. The CDR3 is 17 residues long.

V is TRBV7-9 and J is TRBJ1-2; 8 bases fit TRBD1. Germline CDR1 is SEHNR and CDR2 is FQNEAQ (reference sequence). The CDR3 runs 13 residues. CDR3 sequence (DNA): TGTGTCTTCGACAGGGGTCCTAACTATGGCTACACCTTC. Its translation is CVFDRGPNYGYTF. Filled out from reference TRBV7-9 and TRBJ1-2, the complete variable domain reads DTGVSQNPRHKITKRGQNVTFRCDPISEHNRLYWYRQTLGQGPEFLTYFQNEAQLEKSRLLSDRFSAERPKGSFSTLEIQRTEQGDSAMYLCVFDRGPNYGYTFGSGTRLTVV.

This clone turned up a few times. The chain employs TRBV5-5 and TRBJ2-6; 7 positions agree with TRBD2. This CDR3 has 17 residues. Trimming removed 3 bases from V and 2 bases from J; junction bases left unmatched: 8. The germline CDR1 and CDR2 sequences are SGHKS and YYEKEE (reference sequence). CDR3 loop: CASSWEGGNAGANVLTF. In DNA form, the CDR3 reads TGTGCCAGCAGCTGGGAGGGAGGAAACGCTGGGGCCAACGTCCTGACTTTC.

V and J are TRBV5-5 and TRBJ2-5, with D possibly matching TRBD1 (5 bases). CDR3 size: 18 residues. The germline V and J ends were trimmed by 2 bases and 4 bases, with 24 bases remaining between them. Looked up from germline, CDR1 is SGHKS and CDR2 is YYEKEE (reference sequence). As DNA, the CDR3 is TGTGCCAGCAGCTTAACGACAGCCTCATTGGTACCAATAGAGACCCAGTACTTC. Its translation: CASSLTTASLVPIETQYF.

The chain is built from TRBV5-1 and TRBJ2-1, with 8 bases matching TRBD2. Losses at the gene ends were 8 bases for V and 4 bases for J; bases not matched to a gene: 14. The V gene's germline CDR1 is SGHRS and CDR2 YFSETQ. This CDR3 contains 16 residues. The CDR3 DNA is TGCGCCAGTAACCCCGGCAGCGGGAGTGCATACAATGAGCAGTTCTTC. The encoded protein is CASNPGSGSAYNEQFF. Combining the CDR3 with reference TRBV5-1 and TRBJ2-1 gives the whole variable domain KAGVTQTPRYLIKTRGQQVTLSCSPISGHRSVSWYQQTPGQGLQFLFEYFSETQRNKGNFPGRFSGRQFSNSRSEMNVSTLELGDSALYLCASNPGSGSAYNEQFFGPGTRLTVL.